This is a list of T cell receptor beta chains from one sample in a study of shared clonotypes between healthy human individuals. TCRdb's table, derived via immunoSEQ multiplex PCR, lists solely in-frame clones and lacks some. The table has about 2 million clones, over 85% seen once. Sequenced sample: naive CD8+ T cells sorted from blood. Receptors were obtained from a man aged 18 to 35 in good health. The CDR3 runs from the conserved cysteine through the conserved F or W. The order of the fields is J gene, clone size, V gene, D gene, CDR3 DNA, CDR3 protein. The D gene is left open where the match is weak. Clone size is stated in some rows and not others, as once, few, many or a class when expanded.

J gene: TRBJ2-7; clone size: .; V gene: TRBV5-4; D gene: TRBD1; CDR3 DNA: TGTGCCAGCAGCGTAGACAGGGGCTCCTACGAGCAGTACTTC; CDR3 protein: CASSVDRGSYEQYF
J gene: TRBJ2-7; clone size: .; V gene: TRBV27; D gene: .; CDR3 DNA: TGTGCCAGCAGTTTAGGAGGGGAACTGTCCTACGAGCAGTACTTC; CDR3 protein: CASSLGGELSYEQYF
J gene: TRBJ1-2; clone size: .; V gene: TRBV19; D gene: TRBD1; CDR3 DNA: TGTGCCAGTAGTGCGGGACAGGGGGTTGGCTACACCTTC; CDR3 protein: CASSAGQGVGYTF
J gene: TRBJ1-1; clone size: .; V gene: TRBV9; D gene: TRBD1; CDR3 DNA: TGTGCCAGCAGAGCCTTTCCCTCACAGGGGGCACAAGCTTTCTTT; CDR3 protein: CASRAFPSQGAQAFF
J gene: TRBJ1-5; clone size: once; V gene: TRBV7-3; D gene: .; CDR3 DNA: TGTGCCAGCAGCCCATTTTTTACTTGGGGGTGCAATCAGCCCCAGCATTTT; CDR3 protein: CASSPFFTWGCNQPQHF
J gene: TRBJ2-7; clone size: .; V gene: TRBV27; D gene: TRBD1; CDR3 DNA: TGTGCCAGCGGAACAGGGGAATACATCGCCGAGCAGTACTTC; CDR3 protein: CASGTGEYIAEQYF
J gene: TRBJ1-1; clone size: .; V gene: TRBV7-9; D gene: .; CDR3 DNA: TGTGCCAGCAGCACCCCTAACAGGGATGCTGAAGCTTTCTTT; CDR3 protein: CASSTPNRDAEAFF
J gene: TRBJ1-2; clone size: .; V gene: TRBV6-6; D gene: TRBD1; CDR3 DNA: TGTGCCAGCAGCGCCGGGACAGGGGCCGAGGGCTACACCTTC; CDR3 protein: CASSAGTGAEGYTF
J gene: TRBJ2-7; clone size: once; V gene: TRBV27; D gene: .; CDR3 DNA: TGTGCCAGCAGTTGGGGGGCCGGGGCAAACTACGAGCAGTACTTC; CDR3 protein: CASSWGAGANYEQYF
J gene: TRBJ2-1; clone size: .; V gene: TRBV27; D gene: TRBD2; CDR3 DNA: TGTGCCAGCAGTTTTCCTAGCGGGGGGTCGAGCTCCTACAATGAGCAGTTCTTC; CDR3 protein: CASSFPSGGSSSYNEQFF